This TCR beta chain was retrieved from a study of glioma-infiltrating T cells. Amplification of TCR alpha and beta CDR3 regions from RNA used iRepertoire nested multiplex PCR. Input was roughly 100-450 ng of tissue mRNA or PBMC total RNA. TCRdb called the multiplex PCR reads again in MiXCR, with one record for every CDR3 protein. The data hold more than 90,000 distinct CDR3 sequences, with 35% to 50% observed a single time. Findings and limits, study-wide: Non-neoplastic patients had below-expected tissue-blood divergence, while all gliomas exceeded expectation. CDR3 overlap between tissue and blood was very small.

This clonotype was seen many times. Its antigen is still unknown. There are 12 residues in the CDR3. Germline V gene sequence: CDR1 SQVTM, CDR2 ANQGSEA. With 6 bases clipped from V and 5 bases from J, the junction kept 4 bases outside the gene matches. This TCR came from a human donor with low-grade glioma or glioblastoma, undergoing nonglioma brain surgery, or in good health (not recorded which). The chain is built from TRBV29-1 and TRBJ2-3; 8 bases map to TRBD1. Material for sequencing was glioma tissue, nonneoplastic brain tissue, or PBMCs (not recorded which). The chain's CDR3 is CSVTTGGDTQYF. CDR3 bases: TGCAGCGTAACCACAGGGGGAGATACGCAGTATTTT.